Each of the 10 T cell receptor beta chains below was sequenced from the same sample in a study of cytomegalovirus exposure and HLA in healthy donors. PCR primers comprised 60 Vbeta and 13 Jbeta primers. The method was immunoSEQ multiplex PCR; TCRdb's version includes in-frame clones alone and lacks a portion of them. This sample has about 130,000 clones, with 70% to 80% found just once. The sample comprised PBMCs. These receptors were taken from a woman aged 45-65 years in good health and CMV-seronegative.

This clone was seen a single time. This chain links TRBV19 with TRBJ1-2, with no clear D. Germline V gives CDR1 LNHDA, CDR2 SQIVND (reference sequence). The CDR3 length is 16 residues. V was cut by 1 base and J by 4 bases, with 16 bases left in between. The CDR3 loop reads CASSIVSSSAGYGYTF. The DNA for the CDR3 is TGTGCCAGTAGTATAGTCTCGAGTTCTGCGGGCTATGGCTACACCTTC.

In its sample, this clone was seen once. The rearrangement uses TRBV27 and TRBJ1-2; perhaps TRBD1 as D (6 bases). The CDR3 consists of 14 residues. The germline V gene has CDR1 MNHEY and CDR2 SMNVEV (reference sequence). V was cut by 1 base and J by 3 bases, with 9 bases left in between. CDR3 DNA sequence: TGTGCCAGCAGTTTATATAGGACAGACTATGGCTACACCTTC. Its translation is CASSLYRTDYGYTF.

The chain is built from TRBV7-8 and TRBJ2-7, with 9 positions matching TRBD2. The CDR3 is made up of 18 amino acids. Germline lookup yields CDR1 SGHVS and CDR2 FQNEAQ. The V gene end was trimmed by 0 bases and the J gene end by 4 bases; junction bases not matched to a gene: 13. CDR3 protein: CASSLALAGGPGLYEQYV. CDR3 coding DNA: TGTGCCAGCAGCTTAGCGTTGGCGGGAGGGCCGGGGCTGTACGAGCAGTACGTC.

The count of this clone is one. CDR3 DNA: TGTGCCCTAGGAGACTCCTACGAGCAGTACGTC. This translates into CALGDSYEQYV. V gene TRBV5-7 combines with J gene TRBJ2-7, with D unresolved. TRBV5-7 is sorted into the ORF group, with uncertain function. With 10 bases removed from V and 0 bases from J, the gap between germline ends came to 8 bases. This CDR3 is built from 11 residues.

This sequence joins TRBV6-5 and TRBJ1-1; 9 nucleotides line up with TRBD1. The germline V gene encodes CDR1 MNHEY and CDR2 SVGAGI. J was trimmed by 7 bases and V by 4 bases; bases with no gene match: 4. The CDR3 runs to 13 residues. The CDR3 spells CASSSYRGLEAFF. The DNA of the CDR3 is TGTGCCAGCAGTTCATACAGGGGGCTTGAAGCTTTCTTT.

The rearrangement uses TRBV4-3 and TRBJ2-7, with 8 bases identical to TRBD2. Per germline, CDR1 LGHNA and CDR2 YSLEER. CDR3 length: 15 residues. Unmatched junction bases numbered 11, after V lost 4 bases and J lost 6 bases. CDR3 region: CASSPKTKREFEQYV. In DNA, the CDR3 is TGCGCCAGCAGCCCCAAGACTAAGCGGGAGTTCGAGCAGTACGTC.

The chain recombines TRBV9 with TRBJ1-4, with D possibly matching TRBD1 (5 bases). This CDR3 has 15 amino acids. Deletions cut 0 bases from V and 5 bases from J, with 11 bases between. Germline CDR1 and CDR2: SGDLS and YYNGEE. The CDR3 DNA sequence: TGTGCCAGCAGCGTAGGGGGCGGAGCGAATGAAAAACTGTTTTTT. Translating it yields CASSVGGGANEKLFF.

J is TRBJ1-4 and V is TRBV12-5, with TRBD1 matching over 9 bases. V gave up 5 bases and J gave up 6 bases; unmatched junction bases: 4. Per germline, CDR1 LGHNT and CDR2 FRNRAP. The CDR3 totals 14 residues. CDR3 in amino acids: CASGPGDRDEKLFF. The CDR3 bases are TGTGCTAGTGGTCCCGGGGACAGGGATGAAAAACTGTTTTTT.

This clone came up once. The rearrangement uses TRBV19 and TRBJ1-2; 8 nucleotides agree with TRBD1. Germline lookup yields CDR1 LNHDA and CDR2 SQIVND (reference sequence). The V and J ends lost 3 bases and 6 bases, in that order; junction bases with no gene match: 6. The length of the CDR3 is 14 residues. The CDR3 is CASSIPGGADGYTF. As DNA, the CDR3 is TGTGCCAGTAGTATCCCAGGGGGCGCGGATGGCTACACCTTC.

The rearrangement uses TRBV9 and TRBJ1-1; 10 nucleotides line up with TRBD1. The CDR3 extends over 16 amino acids. J gave up 1 base and V 0 bases, and 3 bases lay outside the gene matches. Looked up from germline, CDR1 is SGDLS and CDR2 is YYNGEE. The CDR3 DNA sequence: TGTGCCAGCAGCGTAGTAGACAGGGGGCGGAACACTGAAGCTTTCTTT. Protein: CASSVVDRGRNTEAFF.